Listed here are 7 T cell receptor beta chains from one sample, sequenced in a study of blood T cell repertoires in COVID-19. The table came from immunoSEQ multiplex PCR; TCRdb's copy has only in-frame clones and leaves some out. The sample consists of a few hundred thousand clones, nearly 90% of them appearing once. Sequencing was done on a sample of peripheral blood. These receptors were collected from a woman in her thirties or forties with COVID-19, enrolled during active disease.

This rearrangement joins TRBV15 to TRBJ2-7; 8 bases fit TRBD1. Germline values: CDR1 LNHNV, CDR2 YYDKDF (reference sequence). The CDR3 is made up of 15 amino acids. The V and J ends lost 8 bases and 7 bases, in that order; junction bases with no gene match: 16. CDR3 in amino acids: CATSGSLRGTGEQYF. In DNA, the CDR3 is TGTGCCACCTCTGGGTCCCTACGAGGGACAGGAGAGCAGTACTTC.

The CDR3 nucleotides read TGTGCCAGCAGCTTAAGAGGGGGCGAGTCCCTACGAGGGGGAGCTGGGGCCAACGTCCTGACTTTC. It specifies CASSLRGGESLRGGAGANVLTF. V gene TRBV7-3 combines with J gene TRBJ2-6; the match to TRBD1 covers 7 bases. The V gene end was trimmed by 1 base and the J gene end by 2 bases; junction bases not matched to a gene: 20. CDR1 and CDR2 (germline): SGHTA, FQGTGA. The CDR3 contains 22 residues. Filled out from reference TRBV7-3 and TRBJ2-6, the complete variable domain reads GAGVSQTPSNKVTEKGKYVELRCDPISGHTALYWYRQSLGQGPEFLIYFQGTGAADDSGLPNDRFFAVRPEGSVSTLKIQRTERGDSAVYLCASSLRGGESLRGGAGANVLTFGAGSRLTVL.

This chain connects TRBV19 to TRBJ2-3; D is undetermined. CDR1 is LNHDA, CDR2 SQIVND, per germline (reference sequence). Trimming took off 1 base at V and 2 bases at J, with 7 bases between the two ends. This CDR3 contains 14 residues. This CDR3 reads CASSIGLDTDTQYF. CDR3 sequence (DNA): TGTGCCAGTAGTATAGGGCTAGACACAGATACGCAGTATTTT. Full variable domain (remainder filled in from reference TRBV19 and TRBJ2-3): DGGITQSPKYLFRKEGQNVTLSCEQNLNHDAMYWYRQDPGQGLRLIYYSQIVNDFQKGDIAEGYSVSREKKESFPLTVTSAQKNPTAFYLCASSIGLDTDTQYFGPGTRLTVL.

The V and J genes are TRBV27 and TRBJ1-1; TRBD1 is a possible D gene (6 bases). The CDR3 runs to 15 residues. Germline-derived CDR1 and CDR2 are MNHEY and SMNVEV (reference sequence). V lost 2 bases and J lost 1, with 11 bases in between. DNA of the CDR3: TGTGCCAGCAGTTTAGAGGGGGTGGGGAACACTGAAGCTTTCTTT. Protein sequence: CASSLEGVGNTEAFF.

The rearrangement joins TRBV28 to TRBJ1-1, with TRBD1 identical over 9 bases. V lost 1 base, J lost 11 bases, and 2 bases stayed unmatched. CDR1 MDHEN and CDR2 SYDVKM come from the germline V gene. The CDR3 is 12 residues long. In nucleotides, the CDR3 is TGTGCCAGCAGTTTATCTGGGACAGGGGCTTTCTTT. Translated, it gives CASSLSGTGAFF.

CDR3: CASGPISSYEQYF. As DNA, the CDR3 is TGTGCCAGCGGGCCTATATCCTCCTACGAGCAGTACTTC. The chain is built from TRBV6-5 and TRBJ2-7; D gene unclear. Trimming took 8 bases from V and 0 from J, leaving 11 bases between them. Germline values: CDR1 MNHEY, CDR2 SVGAGI. The CDR3 contains 13 residues.

This chain uses TRBV18 with TRBJ1-2; maybe TRBD1 (6 bases). Germline V gene data show CDR1 as KGHSH and CDR2 as LQKENI. Trimming cost V 0 bases and J 3 bases, with 8 bases left between them. There are 14 residues in the CDR3. CDR3 bases: TGTGCCAGCTCACCACCGAGGACAGACTATGGCTACACCTTC. Protein product: CASSPPRTDYGYTF.